This is a list of T cell receptor beta chains from one sample in a study of PD-1 blockade in classical Hodgkin lymphoma. Clones were sequenced by immunoSEQ multiplex PCR, and TCRdb holds only the in-frame ones, with some missing. In the table there are around 39,000 clones, over 60% of which are singletons. The sequencing here drew on peripheral blood mononuclear cells (PBMCs), taken before the second cycle of nivolumab. The receptors were sampled from a human donor with classical Hodgkin lymphoma. The CDR3 runs from the conserved cysteine through the conserved F or W. A D gene is named only where the DNA matches it firmly. Size is stated for part of the rows, as once, few or many counts, or as a class when the clone is expanded.

NA | TRBJ2-7 | NA | TRBV10-3 | CAISESAGVRTYEQYF | TGTGCCATCAGTGAGTCCGCCGGAGTCAGGACCTACGAGCAGTACTTC
few | TRBJ2-7 | TRBD1 | TRBV2 | CASSGGTGGYEQYF | TGTGCCAGCAGTGGCGGGACAGGGGGCTACGAGCAGTACTTC
NA | TRBJ1-6 | NA | TRBV9 | CASSQDILSSPLHF | TGTGCCAGCAGCCAGGACATTCTTAGTTCACCCCTCCACTTT
NA | TRBJ1-4 | NA | TRBV29-1 | CSVSRLATNEKLFF | TGCAGCGTTTCCCGACTTGCAACTAATGAAAAACTGTTTTTT
NA | TRBJ1-3 | NA | TRBV18 | CASSPGLSSGNTIYF | TGTGCCAGCTCACCCGGACTGTCCTCTGGAAACACCATATATTTT
NA | TRBJ2-5 | TRBD2 | TRBV11-2 | CASSLGSGVGGVETQYF | TGTGCCAGCAGCTTAGGTAGCGGGGTAGGAGGAGTCGAGACCCAGTACTTC
NA | TRBJ2-3 | TRBD2 | TRBV7-9 | CASSAWASGGVTDTQYF | TGTGCCAGCAGCGCTTGGGCTAGCGGGGGGGTCACAGATACGCAGTATTTT
NA | TRBJ2-1 | NA | TRBV7-6 | CASTPPLGSYNEQFF | TGTGCCAGCACCCCCCCACTGGGATCCTACAATGAGCAGTTCTTC
NA | TRBJ2-5 | NA | TRBV2 | CASSGSGTQYF | TGTGCCAGCAGTGGCAGTGGGACCCAGTACTTC
NA | TRBJ1-5 | TRBD1 | TRBV27 | CASSPRDRPYSNQPQHF | TGTGCCAGCAGTCCAAGGGACAGGCCTTATAGCAATCAGCCCCAGCATTTT
NA | TRBJ1-1 | TRBD1 | TRBV6-5 | CASLGTGRINTEAFF | TGTGCCAGCTTGGGGACAGGGCGAATAAACACTGAAGCTTTCTTT
NA | TRBJ1-1 | TRBD1 | TRBV7-2 | CASSLGTGGVAEAFF | TGTGCCAGCAGCTTAGGGACAGGGGGCGTAGCTGAAGCTTTCTTT
NA | TRBJ2-7 | TRBD2 | TRBV25-1 | CASRLAGGKEQYF | TGTGCCAGCCGCCTAGCGGGGGGTAAGGAGCAGTACTTC
NA | TRBJ2-3 | TRBD2 | TRBV11-2 | CASSFQAGVGDTQYF | TGTGCCAGCAGCTTTCAAGCGGGGGTCGGGGATACGCAGTATTTT
few | TRBJ2-5 | NA | TRBV11-2 | CASSLREETQYF | TGTGCCAGCAGCTTAAGGGAAGAGACCCAGTACTTC
medium-sized | TRBJ2-1 | NA | TRBV19 | CASSIFDEQFF | TGTGCCAGTAGTATTTTCGATGAGCAGTTCTTC
NA | TRBJ2-6 | NA | TRBV6-5 | CASSLNPAANVLTF | TGTGCCAGCAGTCTAAACCCTGCTGCCAACGTCCTGACTTTC
NA | TRBJ2-7 | NA | TRBV10-3 | CAISGLQGGEQYF | TGTGCCATCAGTGGACTCCAGGGGGGCGAGCAGTACTTC
NA | TRBJ1-4 | NA | TRBV4-3 | CASSQDPGLSEKLFF | TGCGCCAGCAGCCAAGATCCGGGGCTCAGTGAAAAACTGTTTTTT
few | TRBJ2-5 | NA | TRBV2 | CASSEDGQETQYF | TGTGCCAGCAGTGAAGACGGCCAAGAGACCCAGTACTTC
few | TRBJ1-3 | TRBD1 | TRBV5-4 | CASSWTGSSGNTIYF | TGTGCCAGCAGCTGGACAGGGTCTTCCGGAAACACCATATATTTT
NA | TRBJ1-4 | NA | TRBV5-1 | CASSLDRPREKLFF | TGCGCCAGCAGCTTGGATCGACCAAGGGAAAAACTGTTTTTT
NA | TRBJ1-3 | NA | TRBV27 | CASSLGRGGTIYF | TGTGCCAGCAGTTTAGGACGGGGAGGAACCATATATTTT
NA | TRBJ2-4 | NA | TRBV2 | CASSAPPFIQYF | TGTGCCAGCAGCGCTCCTCCCTTCATTCAGTACTTC
NA | TRBJ2-2 | TRBD2 | TRBV7-9 | CASSLLTSGGRNTGELFF | TGTGCCAGCAGTTTACTCACTAGCGGGGGGCGGAACACCGGGGAGCTGTTTTTT
NA | TRBJ2-2 | NA | TRBV7-6 | CASSLIAPGTGELFF | TGTGCCAGCAGCTTGATAGCACCCGGAACCGGGGAGCTGTTTTTT
few | TRBJ2-3 | NA | TRBV7-2 | CASSLGALRLTDTQYF | TGTGCCAGCAGCTTAGGGGCCCTTAGACTCACAGATACGCAGTATTTT
NA | TRBJ1-5 | NA | TRBV19 | CASTFPGFQPQHF | TGTGCCAGTACCTTCCCAGGGTTTCAGCCCCAGCATTTT
NA | TRBJ1-4 | TRBD1 | TRBV30 | CAWSRPGAGGREKLFF | TGTGCCTGGAGTCGCCCCGGGGCAGGGGGACGGGAAAAACTGTTTTTT
NA | TRBJ2-1 | TRBD2 | TRBV27 | CASSWDGTTYNEQFF | TGTGCCAGCAGTTGGGATGGGACTACCTACAATGAGCAGTTCTTC
NA | TRBJ2-1 | TRBD2 | TRBV7-9 | CASSSSLAGGNEQFF | TGTGCCAGCAGCTCGTCACTAGCGGGGGGGAATGAGCAGTTCTTC
NA | TRBJ2-6 | NA | TRBV10-3 | CAIKDRAGGSGANVLTF | TGTGCCATCAAGGACAGGGCGGGGGGCTCTGGGGCCAACGTCCTGACTTTC
NA | TRBJ2-7 | TRBD1 | TRBV2 | CASRDGTGSVHEQYF | TGTGCCAGCAGAGACGGGACAGGGTCGGTGCACGAGCAGTACTTC
NA | TRBJ2-3 | NA | TRBV4-1 | CASSQGPGRSTDTQYF | TGCGCCAGCAGCCAAGGCCCAGGGAGGAGCACAGATACGCAGTATTTT
NA | TRBJ1-2 | NA | TRBV7-2 | CASSPMPGPGGTF | TGTGCCAGCAGCCCAATGCCTGGCCCTGGTGGTACCTTC
NA | TRBJ2-7 | TRBD1 | TRBV4-1 | CASSQVLQGSYEQYF | TGCGCCAGCAGCCAAGTTCTACAGGGGAGCTACGAGCAGTACTTC
NA | TRBJ2-1 | NA | TRBV21-1 | CASSVRLETYNEQFF | TGTGCCAGCAGCGTACGACTAGAGACCTACAATGAGCAGTTCTTC
NA | TRBJ1-4 | NA | TRBV18 | CASSPQGALGDEKLFF | TGTGCCAGCTCCCCTCAGGGAGCCCTAGGTGATGAAAAACTGTTTTTT
NA | TRBJ2-1 | TRBD2 | TRBV9 | CASSVGTSGGRHNEQFF | TGTGCCAGCAGCGTAGGGACTAGCGGGGGACGTCACAATGAGCAGTTCTTC
NA | TRBJ1-2 | NA | TRBV19 | CASTDDYGYTF | TGTGCCAGCACTGACGACTATGGCTACACCTTC
NA | TRBJ2-7 | NA | TRBV27 | CASSSGLYYEQYF | TGTGCCAGCAGTTCCGGACTGTACTACGAGCAGTACTTC
NA | TRBJ2-7 | TRBD1 | TRBV11-2 | CASSLPLRQGPTYEQYF | TGTGCCAGCAGCTTACCCCTCCGACAGGGTCCAACCTACGAGCAGTACTTC
NA | TRBJ2-5 | TRBD2 | TRBV5-4 | CASSLEWGLAGDQYQETQYF | TGTGCCAGCAGCTTGGAATGGGGACTAGCGGGGGATCAGTACCAAGAGACCCAGTACTTC
NA | TRBJ2-7 | TRBD1 | TRBV29-1 | CSVEGRQGASYEQYF | TGCAGCGTTGAAGGGAGACAGGGGGCTTCCTACGAGCAGTACTTC
once | TRBJ2-2 | TRBD1 | TRBV6-6 | CASSYLAGGSGELFF | TGTGCCAGCAGTTACTTAGCAGGGGGCAGCGGGGAGCTGTTTTTT
NA | TRBJ2-7 | NA | TRBV21-1 | CASKKSRDRTYEQYF | TGTGCCAGCAAGAAAAGCCGGGACAGAACCTACGAGCAGTACTTC
NA | TRBJ1-5 | TRBD1 | TRBV7-8 | CASSLSRGTGGRQHF | TGTGCCAGCAGCTTAAGCAGGGGGACAGGGGGGCGCCAGCATTTT
NA | TRBJ2-1 | TRBD2 | TRBV4-3 | CASSQDISPIAGVYNEQFF | TGCGCCAGCAGCCAAGATATTTCGCCGATAGCGGGGGTCTACAATGAGCAGTTCTTC
NA | TRBJ2-7 | TRBD2 | TRBV11-2 | CASSPTSGGFYEQYF | TGTGCCAGCAGCCCAACAAGCGGGGGATTCTACGAGCAGTACTTC
medium-sized | TRBJ1-1 | NA | TRBV29-1 | CSVEVGTEAFF | TGCAGCGTTGAAGTAGGTACTGAAGCTTTCTTT
NA | TRBJ1-1 | NA | TRBV10-2 | CASSETGNTEAFF | TGCGCCAGCAGTGAGACGGGTAACACTGAAGCTTTCTTT
NA | TRBJ1-2 | NA | TRBV30 | CAWSVRDNYGYTF | TGTGCCTGGAGTGTACGGGATAACTATGGCTACACCTTC
few | TRBJ1-3 | NA | TRBV21-1 | CASSKVKGWTGGTGNTIYF | TGTGCCAGCAGCAAAGTGAAGGGTTGGACAGGAGGGACTGGAAACACCATATATTTT
NA | TRBJ1-1 | NA | TRBV15 | CATSLRGWLNTEAFF | TGTGCCACCAGCTTGCGGGGCTGGCTGAACACTGAAGCTTTCTTT
NA | TRBJ2-3 | TRBD1 | TRBV7-2 | CASSLDRVVDTQYF | TGTGCCAGCAGCTTGGACAGGGTTGTAGATACGCAGTATTTT
NA | TRBJ2-5 | TRBD2 | TRBV7-2 | CASSLDSGGVETQYF | TGTGCCAGCAGCTTAGACAGCGGGGGTGTGGAGACCCAGTACTTC
NA | TRBJ1-2 | TRBD1 | TRBV5-5 | CASSRTGAGGYTF | TGTGCCAGCAGCCGGACAGGGGCGGGTGGCTACACCTTC
few | TRBJ2-7 | NA | TRBV27 | CASSRGDLRVSAYEQYF | TGTGCCAGCAGCCGGGGTGATCTGCGAGTTTCCGCCTACGAGCAGTACTTC
NA | TRBJ2-1 | TRBD2 | TRBV5-1 | CASSLPRGGLYNEQFF | TGCGCCAGCAGCCTCCCCCGGGGGGGCCTTTACAATGAGCAGTTCTTC